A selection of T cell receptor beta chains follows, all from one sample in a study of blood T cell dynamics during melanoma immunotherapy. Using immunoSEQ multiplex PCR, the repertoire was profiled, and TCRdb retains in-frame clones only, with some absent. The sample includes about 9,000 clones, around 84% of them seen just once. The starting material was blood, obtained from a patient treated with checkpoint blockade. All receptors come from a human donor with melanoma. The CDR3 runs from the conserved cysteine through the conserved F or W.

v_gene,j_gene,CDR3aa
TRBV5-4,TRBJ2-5,CASSLGEETQYF
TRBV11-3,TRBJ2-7,CASSLMGSSYEQYF
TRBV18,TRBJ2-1,CASSPPTGDSYNEQFF
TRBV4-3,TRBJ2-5,CASSHGGLVQETQYF
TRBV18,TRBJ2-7,CASSLAGAYEQYF
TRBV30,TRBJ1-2,CAWSWEGSYTF
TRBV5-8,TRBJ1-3,CASSLDRGDTIYF
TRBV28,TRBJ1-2,CASGRTVANYGYTF
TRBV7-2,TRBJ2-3,CASSQLGPPADTQYF
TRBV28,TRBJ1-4,CASSWDSGNEKLFF
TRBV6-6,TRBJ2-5,CASSYPGGETQYF
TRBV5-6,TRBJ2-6,CASSSANVLTF
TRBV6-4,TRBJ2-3,CASSDPGLDTQYF
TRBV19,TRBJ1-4,CASSILSGNNEKLFF
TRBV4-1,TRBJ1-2,CASSQEVGQGYYGYTF
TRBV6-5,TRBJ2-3,CASSKRSGIGGTQYF